The clone carrying this TCR beta chain was observed a handful of times. Its matching antigen is unknown. Under 3 months was the duration of disease in ophthalmopathy patients, who also had a Clinical Activity Score of at least 3 and a NOSPECS grade of at least 4. Uncontrolled infection, other autoimmune disease, pregnancy or lactation led to exclusion. J gave up 0 bases and V 3 bases, and 5 bases lay outside the gene matches. The CDR3 loop spans 15 amino acids. The germline CDR1 and CDR2 sequences are MGHRA and YSYEKL. TCR beta CDR3 regions were amplified from RNA. HTBI primers were employed in a first-round RT-PCR of the TCR CDR3. TCRdb re-called the multiplex PCR reads with MiXCR, one entry per CDR3 protein. The sample includes 560,000 or so distinct CDR3 sequences, about 20% seen only once; the top ten take over 45%. This entry is derived from a study of T cells in Graves' hyperthyroidism and ophthalmopathy. At the level of the study: Peripheral blood draws took place at initial diagnosis, ahead of any treatment.

Findings and limits, study-wide: In the blood, most expanded thyroid clonotypes above 0.001 appeared as well.

The source is a man aged 40-49 years with Graves' ophthalmopathy. The chain joins TRBV4-1 to TRBJ2-7; 7 bases fit TRBD1. The specimen sequenced was blood. CDR3 region: CASSQGRGSSYEQYF. The DNA for the CDR3 is TGCGCCAGCAGCCAGGGCAGGGGGAGCTCCTACGAGCAGTACTTC.